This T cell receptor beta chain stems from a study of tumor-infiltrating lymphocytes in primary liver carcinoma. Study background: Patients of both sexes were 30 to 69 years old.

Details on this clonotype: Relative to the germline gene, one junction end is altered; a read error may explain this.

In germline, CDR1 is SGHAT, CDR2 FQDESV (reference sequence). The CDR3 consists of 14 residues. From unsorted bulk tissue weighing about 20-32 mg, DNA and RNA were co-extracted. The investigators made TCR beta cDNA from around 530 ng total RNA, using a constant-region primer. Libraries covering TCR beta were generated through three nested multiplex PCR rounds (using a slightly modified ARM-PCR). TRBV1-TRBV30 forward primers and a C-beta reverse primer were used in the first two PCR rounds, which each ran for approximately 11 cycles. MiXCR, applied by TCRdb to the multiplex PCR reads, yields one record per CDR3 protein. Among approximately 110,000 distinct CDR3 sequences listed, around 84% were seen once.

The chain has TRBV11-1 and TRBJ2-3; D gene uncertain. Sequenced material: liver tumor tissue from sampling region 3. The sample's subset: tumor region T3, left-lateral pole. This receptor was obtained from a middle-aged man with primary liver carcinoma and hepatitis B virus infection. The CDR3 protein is CASRQALRHRYSVF. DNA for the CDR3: TGTGCCAGCAGGCAGGCCTTGAGGCACAGATACTCAGTATTT.